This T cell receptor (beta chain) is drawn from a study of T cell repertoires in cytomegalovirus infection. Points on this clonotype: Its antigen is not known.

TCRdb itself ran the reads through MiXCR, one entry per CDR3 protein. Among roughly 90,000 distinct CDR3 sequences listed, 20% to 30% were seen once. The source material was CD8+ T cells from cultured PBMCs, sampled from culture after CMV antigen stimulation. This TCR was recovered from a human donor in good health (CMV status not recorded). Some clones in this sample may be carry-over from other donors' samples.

CDR3 nucleotides: TGTGCCACCGAGCGGGAGGGAAGCTACGAGCAGTACTTC. Protein product: CATEREGSYEQYF. This chain uses TRBV10-3 with TRBJ2-7, with 10 bases lining up with TRBD2. The CDR3 sequence is 13 residues long. The J segment lost 3 bases and the V segment lost 10 bases, leaving 6 bases of the junction unmatched. Germline V gene sequence: CDR1 ENHRY, CDR2 SYGVKD.